This T cell receptor (beta chain) stems from a study of cytomegalovirus exposure and HLA in healthy donors. General study points: Reportedly, diagnosis of cytomegalovirus status by the classifier showed high specificity and sensitivity.

The primer mix had 60 Vbeta and 13 Jbeta primers. Some clones are missing from TCRdb's copy, which holds only in-frame ones; the method was immunoSEQ multiplex PCR. The sample lists about 140,000 clones, roughly 74% occurring once. To note about this clone: What it recognizes is unknown.

Germline assignment: CDR1 MGHDK and CDR2 SYGVNS. CDR3 length: 16 residues. With 3 bases clipped from V and 2 bases from J, the junction kept 8 bases outside the gene matches. The sequenced sample consisted of PBMCs. The TCR was taken from a man aged 40-55 years in good health and CMV-seronegative. This chain uses TRBV25-1 with TRBJ2-5; TRBD1 aligns across 8 bases. The CDR3 protein is CASSDEGTGDQETQYF. As DNA, the CDR3 is TGTGCCAGCAGTGACGAAGGGACAGGAGATCAAGAGACCCAGTACTTC.